What follows is one TCR beta chain and its context. Its antigen is unknown. These data are taken from a study of cytomegalovirus exposure and HLA in healthy donors. The study's findings and limits: Reportedly, HLA-A and HLA-B alleles of most subjects were accurately predicted from TCR beta.

PCR amplification relied on 60 Vbeta primers (plus 13 Jbeta primers). The method was immunoSEQ multiplex PCR; TCRdb's version includes in-frame clones alone and lacks a portion of them. This sample has fewer than 200,000 clones; around 68% occur once, and the top ten carry about 1.6%. The sample comprised PBMCs. This sequence originates from a girl aged 10 to 17 in good health and CMV-seronegative.

As DNA, the CDR3 is TGTGCCAGCAGCATCCGGGACAGGGGAAACACTGAAGCTTTCTTT. Its translation: CASSIRDRGNTEAFF. This sequence joins TRBV5-4 and TRBJ1-1; 10 nucleotides line up with TRBD1. Germline CDR1 SGHNT, CDR2 YYREEE (reference sequence). The V segment lost 4 bases and the J segment 2 bases; nucleotides outside the gene matches: 5. This CDR3 is built from 15 residues. The full variable domain, its missing parts supplied by reference TRBV5-4 and TRBJ1-1, is ETGVTQSPTHLIKTRGQQVTLRCSSQSGHNTVSWYQQALGQGPQFIFQYYREEENGRGNFPPRFSGLQFPNYSSELNVNALELDDSALYLCASSIRDRGNTEAFFGQGTRLTVV.